This T cell receptor beta chain was obtained from a study of blood T cell repertoires in COVID-19. The overall study: T cells, B-cell-depleted T cells, or PBMCs provided the cDNA or gDNA that served as material.

Deletions cut 1 base from V and 4 bases from J, with 10 bases between. Germline lookup yields CDR1 LNHNV and CDR2 YYDKDF (reference sequence). This CDR3 region has 14 residues. As originally analysed: It was from reference gene primer amplification that nucleated cell counts were estimated. TCRdb's copy holds only in-frame clones and misses some; the assay was immunoSEQ multiplex PCR. That table furnishes V, J and clone size, whereas the DNA furnished D and trimming. The profile shows about 20,000 clones, 79% of them singletons. The source material was peripheral blood. The chain has TRBV15 and TRBJ1-2; D gene unclear. This TCR derives from an elderly man with acute or convalescent COVID-19. The CDR3 region is CATSRAHTGYGYTF. The CDR3 bases are TGTGCCACCAGCAGAGCGCATACCGGCTATGGCTACACCTTC.